One sample yielded the 6 T cell receptor beta chains listed below, sequenced in a study of blood T cell repertoires in COVID-19 (dated by TCRdb to about 2020). The library came from the immunoSEQ multiplex PCR assay. TCRdb retrieved this table from immuneACCESS and kept in-frame rearrangements only. Not all clones are present; in checked studies, unresolved V genes account for under half, and no reason is known for the remainder. This sample gives approximately 300,000 clones in total; roughly 90% of them show up just once. Of the sample, around 4.4% falls within the top ten clones. The sample taken for sequencing was peripheral blood. The receptor set was obtained from a middle-aged man with acute or convalescent COVID-19.

This clone was found once. The genes are TRBV3-1 (or the pseudogene TRBV3-2) and TRBJ1-4; D gene uncertain. This CDR3 region has 14 residues. Germline V lookup: CDR1 LGHDT, CDR2 YNNKEL (reference sequence). V lost 5 bases and J lost 2, with 9 bases in between. CDR3 DNA: TGTGCCAGCAGCGGCCGAGGGACTAATGAAAAACTGTTTTTT. Translation gives CASSGRGTNEKLFF.

The J gene is TRBJ1-1, the V gene TRBV15, with no clear D. Germline assignment: CDR1 LNHNV and CDR2 YYDKDF (reference sequence). The ends were cut back, 0 bases at V and 1 base at J, with 6 bases in the middle. The CDR3 spans 14 residues. The CDR3 region has the DNA TGTGCCACCAGCAGAGATAATAGGAACACTGAAGCTTTCTTT. This sequence encodes CATSRDNRNTEAFF.

As for this clone: At one boundary the junction diverges from the germline segment, which might be a read error. The chain has TRBV3-1 (or the pseudogene TRBV3-2) and TRBJ2-7; D possibly corresponds to TRBD2 (5 bases). CDR1 is LGHDT and CDR2 is YNNKEL in the germline V gene (reference sequence). The CDR3 totals 13 residues. The CDR3 region has the DNA TGTGCCAGCAGCCAAGCCCCCGAGGGCCCTGTGAACTTC. Translation: CASSQAPEGPVNF.

The genes are TRBV10-3 and TRBJ2-7, with D possibly matching TRBD1 (5 bases). Deletions cut 6 bases from V and 6 bases from J, with 21 bases between. In germline, CDR1 is ENHRY, CDR2 SYGVKD. The CDR3 loop spans 15 amino acids. For the CDR3, the DNA is TGTGCCATCAGGAGGTCGACAAGGGGTCCCTCCGAGCAGTACTTC. Translating it yields CAIRRSTRGPSEQYF.

The V gene is TRBV6-4, the J gene TRBJ2-1, with TRBD2 identical over 11 bases. CDR3 size: 15 residues. V lost 2 bases, J lost 8 bases, and 5 bases stayed unmatched. CDR1 and CDR2 from the germline V gene are MRHNA and SNTAGT. Here the CDR3 DNA reads TGTGCCAGCAGTGACGTAGCGGGGGGGCCATATGAGCAGTTCTTC. Its protein is CASSDVAGGPYEQFF.

The rearrangement uses TRBV24-1 and TRBJ2-2, with D possibly being TRBD1 (5 bases). The CDR3 is made up of 17 amino acids. Germline V CDR1 and CDR2: KGHDR, SFDVKD. With 4 bases removed from V and 3 bases from J, the gap between germline ends came to 17 bases. CDR3 DNA sequence: TGTGCCACCAGTGAGTCAGCTTTTTTAGGGGACACCGGGGAGCTGTTTTTT. Its protein product is CATSESAFLGDTGELFF.